This TCR beta chain was captured in a study of cytomegalovirus exposure and HLA in healthy donors. Findings and limits, study-wide: Among TCR beta chains of equal frequency, HLA-associated ones were more clonally expanded in a later analysis. It was only CMV serostatus that was available as immune exposure information. Later analysis associated a missense DCLRE1C variant with TCR beta V- and J-gene trimming.

The study ran its PCR with 60 Vbeta and 13 Jbeta primers. Method: immunoSEQ multiplex PCR; TCRdb's copy keeps in-frame clones and lacks some. Of about 63,000 clones listed, 75% to 90% were seen once; the top ten hold 9.5% to 13%. Germline assignment: CDR1 LNHDA and CDR2 SQIVND (reference sequence). The V end lost 4 bases, the J end lost 0 bases, and 13 bases lay between the germline ends. This CDR3 has 16 amino acids. This clone was picked up one time. Its antigen remains unknown. This receptor was taken from a woman aged 30 to 39 in good health and CMV-seropositive. This sequence joins TRBV19 and TRBJ1-5; D call uncertain. Sequencing was carried out using PBMCs. CDR3 sequence (DNA): TGTGCCAGTAGTACGTTCACTAGGAGTAGCAATCAGCCCCAGCATTTT. Amino acids: CASSTFTRSSNQPQHF.